This T cell receptor beta chain was identified during a study of cytomegalovirus exposure and HLA in healthy donors. Study details: There were 90 million to 130 million unique TCR beta sequences, drawn from roughly 200 million T cells, in an earlier analysis.

PCR employed 60 Vbeta and 13 Jbeta primers. Data came from immunoSEQ multiplex PCR; TCRdb stores just in-frame clones and leaves some out. The sample has roughly 190,000 clones, roughly four fifths seen once. Worth noting for this clone: Its antigen remains unidentified.

In germline, CDR1 is LGHNA, CDR2 YSLEER. V lost 1 base, J lost 8 bases, and 7 bases stayed unmatched. This CDR3 is 14 amino acids long. Study-level points and caveats: Published work reported that the classifier diagnosed cytomegalovirus status with high specificity and sensitivity. Cytomegalovirus-associated status was assigned to fewer than 200 TCR beta chains. In a later analysis, a genetic analysis reported fewer productive-TCR N-insertions in an Asian-associated ancestry cluster than the cohort average.

The specimen sequenced was PBMCs. The sequence derives from a woman aged 25 to 39 in good health and CMV-seropositive. This chain joins TRBV4-3 and TRBJ1-2; the match to TRBD1 covers 7 bases. The CDR3: CASSQVGGGGGYTF. DNA of the CDR3: TGCGCCAGCAGCCAAGTAGGGGGCGGAGGAGGCTACACCTTC.